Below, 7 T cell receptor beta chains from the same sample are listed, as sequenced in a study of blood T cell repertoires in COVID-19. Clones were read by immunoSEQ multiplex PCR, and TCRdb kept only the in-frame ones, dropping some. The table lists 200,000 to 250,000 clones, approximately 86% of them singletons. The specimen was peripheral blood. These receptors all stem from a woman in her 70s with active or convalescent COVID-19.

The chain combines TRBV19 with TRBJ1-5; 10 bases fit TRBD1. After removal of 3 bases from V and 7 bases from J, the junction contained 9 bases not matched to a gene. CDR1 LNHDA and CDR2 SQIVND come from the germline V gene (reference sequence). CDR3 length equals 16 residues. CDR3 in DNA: TGTGCCAGTAGTATCGGGGACAGGGGCTATGGACAGCCCCAGCATTTT. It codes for CASSIGDRGYGQPQHF.

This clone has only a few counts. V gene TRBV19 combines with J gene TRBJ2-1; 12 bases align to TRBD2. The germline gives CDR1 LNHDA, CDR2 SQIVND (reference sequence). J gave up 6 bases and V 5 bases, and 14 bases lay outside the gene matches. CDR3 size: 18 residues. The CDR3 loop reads CASSSAGGLAGPSNEQFF. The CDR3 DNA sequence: TGTGCCAGTAGTTCCGCGGGAGGACTAGCGGGGCCATCCAATGAGCAGTTCTTC. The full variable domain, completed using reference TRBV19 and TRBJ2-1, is DGGITQSPKYLFRKEGQNVTLSCEQNLNHDAMYWYRQDPGQGLRLIYYSQIVNDFQKGDIAEGYSVSREKKESFPLTVTSAQKNPTAFYLCASSSAGGLAGPSNEQFFGPGTRLTVL.

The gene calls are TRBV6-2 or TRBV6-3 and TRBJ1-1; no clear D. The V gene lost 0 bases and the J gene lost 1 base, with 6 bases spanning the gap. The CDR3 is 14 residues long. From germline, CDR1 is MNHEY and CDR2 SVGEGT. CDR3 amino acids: CASSYSTRNTEAFF. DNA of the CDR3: TGTGCCAGCAGTTACTCGACTAGGAACACTGAAGCTTTCTTT.

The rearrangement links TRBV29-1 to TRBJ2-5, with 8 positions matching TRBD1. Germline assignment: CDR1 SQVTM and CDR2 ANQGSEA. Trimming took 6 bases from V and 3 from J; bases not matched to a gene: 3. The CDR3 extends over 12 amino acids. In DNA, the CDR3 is TGCAGCGTGGGGACAGGCAAAGAGACCCAGTACTTC. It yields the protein CSVGTGKETQYF.

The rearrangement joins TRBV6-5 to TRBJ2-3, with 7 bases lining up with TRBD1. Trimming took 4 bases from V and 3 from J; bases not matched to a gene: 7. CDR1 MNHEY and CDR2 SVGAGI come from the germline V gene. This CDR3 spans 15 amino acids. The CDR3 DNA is TGTGCCAGCAGTTCTCCGGGACAGCCAACAGATACGCAGTATTTT. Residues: CASSSPGQPTDTQYF.

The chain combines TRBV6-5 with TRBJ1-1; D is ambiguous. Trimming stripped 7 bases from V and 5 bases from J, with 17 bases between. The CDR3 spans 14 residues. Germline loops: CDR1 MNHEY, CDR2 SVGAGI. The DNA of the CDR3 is TGTGCCAGCAACTTGAGGGCGGGTAGGACTGAAGCTTTCTTT. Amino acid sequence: CASNLRAGRTEAFF.

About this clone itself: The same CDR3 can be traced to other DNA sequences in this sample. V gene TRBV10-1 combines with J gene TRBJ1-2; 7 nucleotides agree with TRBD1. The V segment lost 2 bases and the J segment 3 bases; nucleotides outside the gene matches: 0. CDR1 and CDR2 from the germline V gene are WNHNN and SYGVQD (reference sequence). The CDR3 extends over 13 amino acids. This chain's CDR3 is CASSETGDYGYTF. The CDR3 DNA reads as TGCGCCAGCAGTGAGACAGGGGACTATGGCTACACCTTC.